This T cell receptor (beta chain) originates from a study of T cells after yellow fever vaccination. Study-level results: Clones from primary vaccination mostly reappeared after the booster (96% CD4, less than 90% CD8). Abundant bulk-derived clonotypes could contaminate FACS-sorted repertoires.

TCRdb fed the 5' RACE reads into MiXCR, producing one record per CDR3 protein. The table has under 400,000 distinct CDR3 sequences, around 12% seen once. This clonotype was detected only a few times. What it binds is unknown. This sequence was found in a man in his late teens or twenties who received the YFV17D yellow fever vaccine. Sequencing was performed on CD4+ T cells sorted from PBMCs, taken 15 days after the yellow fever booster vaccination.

CDR3 amino acids: CASSETGQGGTEAFF. For the CDR3, the DNA is TGTGCCAGCAGTGAGACCGGACAGGGCGGCACTGAAGCTTTCTTT. This chain links TRBV6-1 with TRBJ1-1; 8 nucleotides align to TRBD1. The V segment lost 3 bases and the J segment 4 bases; nucleotides outside the gene matches: 7. Germline V CDR1 and CDR2: MNHNS, SASEGT. The CDR3 runs 15 residues.